These 4 T cell receptor beta chains originate from one sample sequenced in a study of OX40 agonist ivuxolimab in advanced cancers. Clones were read by immunoSEQ multiplex PCR, and TCRdb kept only the in-frame ones, dropping some. Among over 55,000 clones listed, approximately 89% were seen once. Sequencing used CD4+ or CD8+ T cells sorted from blood, obtained in a trial of the OX40 agonist ivuxolimab. The receptor source for this set is an adult with an advanced solid tumor such as melanoma, head and neck, liver or kidney cancer.

The CDR3 loop is CASRVTGGTGELFF. In DNA form, the CDR3 reads TGTGCCAGCAGAGTGACAGGGGGCACCGGGGAGCTGTTTTTT. The chain employs TRBV5-5 and TRBJ2-2, with 9 bases identical to TRBD1. With 5 bases clipped from V and 4 bases from J, the junction kept 3 bases outside the gene matches. Germline V CDR1 and CDR2: SGHKS, YYEKEE (reference sequence). CDR3 length equals 14 residues.

This chain connects TRBV2 to TRBJ2-5; 10 bases are a match to TRBD2. This CDR3 region has 14 residues. The V segment lost 4 bases and the J segment 7 bases; nucleotides outside the gene matches: 6. The germline gives CDR1 SNHLY, CDR2 FYNNEI. In DNA form, the CDR3 reads TGTGCCAGCAGTGCGAGCGGGGGGGAGGCGACCCAGTACTTC. This gives the protein CASSASGGEATQYF. The full variable domain, with the rest looked up from reference TRBV2 and TRBJ2-5, is EPEVTQTPSHQVTQMGQEVILRCVPISNHLYFYWYRQILGQKVEFLVSFYNNEISEKSEIFDDQFSVERPDGSNFTLKIRSTKLEDSAMYFCASSASGGEATQYFGPGTRLLVL.

V gene TRBV29-1 combines with J gene TRBJ1-2, with D unclear. CDR1 SQVTM and CDR2 ANQGSEA come from the germline V gene. The CDR3 has 12 amino acids. The V end lost 4 bases, the J end lost 2 bases, and 8 bases lay between the germline ends. The CDR3 nucleotides are TGCAGCGTTGTTTCGGGGAACTATGGCTACACCTTC. This encodes CSVVSGNYGYTF.

The rearrangement joins TRBV6-5 to TRBJ1-5; 7 nucleotides agree with TRBD1. The germline gives CDR1 MNHEY, CDR2 SVGAGI. J gave up 9 bases and V 0 bases, and 5 bases lay outside the gene matches. The CDR3 runs to 14 residues. CDR3 region: CASSYSKGAWPQHF. DNA of the CDR3: TGTGCCAGCAGTTACTCCAAGGGGGCCTGGCCCCAGCATTTT.